The 5 T cell receptor beta chains given below trace back to one sample, sequenced in a study of shared clonotypes between healthy human individuals. Profiling relied on immunoSEQ multiplex PCR, and the TCRdb table lists in-frame clones only, not all of them. Here the sample spans some 1.5 million clones, nearly 99% being singletons. The material sequenced was naive CD4+ T cells sorted from blood. Subset described: CD45RA+ positively selected. The receptors stem from a man younger than 45 in good health.

The genes are TRBV5-1 and TRBJ2-5; 11 bases line up with TRBD2. Germline loops: CDR1 SGHRS, CDR2 YFSETQ. The CDR3 has 14 residues. Trimming at V came to 2 bases and at J to 7 bases, leaving 4 bases not matched to a gene. The CDR3 DNA is TGCGCCAGCAGCTTCCTCGGACTAGCGGGGACCCAGTACTTC. Residues: CASSFLGLAGTQYF.

The V and J genes are TRBV27 and TRBJ2-7, with no clear D. V lost 5 bases to trimming and J lost 5 bases, with 13 bases between them. The CDR3 length is 13 residues. Germline-derived CDR1 and CDR2 are MNHEY and SMNVEV (reference sequence). The CDR3 here is CASSPPSSHEQYF. In DNA form, the CDR3 reads TGTGCCAGCAGTCCTCCCAGCTCTCACGAGCAGTACTTC.

The V and J genes are TRBV18 and TRBJ2-5; 7 nucleotides line up with TRBD1. The V segment lost 3 bases and the J segment 0 bases; nucleotides outside the gene matches: 4. Looked up from germline, CDR1 is KGHSH and CDR2 is LQKENI. The CDR3 runs 15 residues. CDR3 DNA: TGTGCCAGCTCACCGGGGACAGAGTACCAAGAGACCCAGTACTTC. Translation: CASSPGTEYQETQYF. Based on the CDR3 plus reference TRBV18 and TRBJ2-5, the full variable domain is NAGVMQNPRHLVRRRGQEARLRCSPMKGHSHVYWYRQLPEEGLKFMVYLQKENIIDESGMPKERFSAEFPKEGPSILRIQQVVRGDSAAYFCASSPGTEYQETQYFGPGTRLLVL.

V gene TRBV10-3 combines with J gene TRBJ2-5; D is undetermined. Between the trimmed V and J ends, which lost 0 bases and 4 bases, there was a span of 6 bases. This CDR3 spans 13 amino acids. Germline V lookup: CDR1 ENHRY, CDR2 SYGVKD. CDR3 coding DNA: TGTGCCATCAGTGAGTCGACTCGAGAGACCCAGTACTTC. This encodes CAISESTRETQYF.

V gene TRBV27 combines with J gene TRBJ2-1; 9 positions agree with TRBD1. This CDR3 comprises 17 residues. Germline V gives CDR1 MNHEY, CDR2 SMNVEV (reference sequence). With V trimmed by 5 bases and J by 1 base, 9 bases remained unmatched. The CDR3 spells CASSPTGTGSSYNEQFF. The CDR3 DNA follows: TGTGCCAGCAGTCCAACGGGGACAGGGAGTTCCTACAATGAGCAGTTCTTC.